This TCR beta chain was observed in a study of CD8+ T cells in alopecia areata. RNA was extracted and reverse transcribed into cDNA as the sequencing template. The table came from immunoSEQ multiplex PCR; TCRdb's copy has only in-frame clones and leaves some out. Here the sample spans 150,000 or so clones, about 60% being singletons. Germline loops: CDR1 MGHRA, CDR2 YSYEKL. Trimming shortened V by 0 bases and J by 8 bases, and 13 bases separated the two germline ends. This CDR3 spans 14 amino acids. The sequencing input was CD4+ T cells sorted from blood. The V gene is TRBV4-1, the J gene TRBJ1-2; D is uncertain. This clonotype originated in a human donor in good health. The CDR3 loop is CASSQDIGVGGYTF. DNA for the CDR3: TGCGCCAGCAGCCAAGATATTGGGGTAGGAGGCTACACCTTC.